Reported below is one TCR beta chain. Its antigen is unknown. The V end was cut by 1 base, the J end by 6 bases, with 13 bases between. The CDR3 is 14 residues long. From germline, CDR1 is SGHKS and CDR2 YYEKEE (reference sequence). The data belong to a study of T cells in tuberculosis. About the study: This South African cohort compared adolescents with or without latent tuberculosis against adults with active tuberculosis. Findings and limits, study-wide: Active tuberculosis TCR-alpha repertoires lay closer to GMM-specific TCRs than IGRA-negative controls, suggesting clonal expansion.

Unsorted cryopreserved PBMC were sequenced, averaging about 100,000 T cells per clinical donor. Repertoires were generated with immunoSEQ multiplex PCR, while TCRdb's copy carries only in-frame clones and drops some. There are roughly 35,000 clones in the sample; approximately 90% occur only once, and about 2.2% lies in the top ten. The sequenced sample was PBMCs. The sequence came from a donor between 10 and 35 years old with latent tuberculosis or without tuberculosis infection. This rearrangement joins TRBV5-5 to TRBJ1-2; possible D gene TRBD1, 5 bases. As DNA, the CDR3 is TGTGCCAGCAGCTTGATTTCAGGGATGGATGGCTACACCTTC. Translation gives CASSLISGMDGYTF.